The rows below give T cell receptor beta chains drawn from one sample of a study of blood T cell repertoires in COVID-19. The repertoire was sequenced with immunoSEQ multiplex PCR; TCRdb's copy has only in-frame clones and lacks some. The sample has a few hundred thousand clones; 70% to 90% are singletons. Sequencing input: peripheral blood. These receptors originate from a human donor with COVID-19, enrolled during active disease. The donor label of this sample is uncertain. The CDR3 runs from the conserved cysteine through the conserved F or W. D genes are given only for firm matches. Size is omitted from some rows. Given values are once, few, many or a class for expanded clones.

-,TRBJ1-1,TRBD1,TRBV6-1,CASSDDPTGGPEAFF,TGTGCCAGCAGTGACGACCCGACAGGGGGCCCTGAAGCTTTCTTT
once,TRBJ2-3,TRBD1,TRBV5-4,CASKAGGYSTDTQYF,TGTGCCAGCAAGGCAGGGGGTTATAGCACAGATACGCAGTATTTT
-,TRBJ2-2,-,TRBV27,CASSFRAAGELFF,TGTGCCAGCAGTTTCAGGGCCGCCGGGGAGCTGTTTTTT
-,TRBJ2-5,TRBD2,TRBV5-4,CASSLVSGRAETQYF,TGTGCCAGCAGCTTGGTTAGCGGGAGGGCGGAGACCCAGTACTTC
-,TRBJ1-2,TRBD1,TRBV29-1,CSVGGQGRYGYTF,TGCAGCGTTGGAGGACAGGGGCGGTATGGCTACACCTTC
-,TRBJ2-7,TRBD2,TRBV7-2,CASSPPLAGGGEQYF,TGTGCCAGCAGCCCCCCCCTAGCGGGGGGGGGCGAGCAGTACTTC
once,TRBJ2-1,TRBD2,TRBV19,CASSLRGYNEQFF,TGTGCCAGTAGTTTGCGGGGGTACAATGAGCAGTTCTTC
-,TRBJ1-6,-,TRBV2,CASSEYEGGGSPLHF,TGTGCCAGCAGTGAATACGAGGGAGGCGGTTCACCCCTCCACTTT
few,TRBJ2-1,-,TRBV16,CASSEEASQFF,TGTGCCAGCAGCGAAGAAGCTAGCCAGTTCTTC
-,TRBJ1-1,-,TRBV9,CASSLRDIGDTVGNTEAFF,TGTGCCAGCAGCCTAAGGGATATTGGGGACACAGTGGGGAACACTGAAGCTTTCTTT
once,TRBJ2-4,TRBD1,TRBV20-1,CSASPHGQVKNIQYF,TGCAGTGCTAGTCCCCACGGACAGGTCAAAAACATTCAGTACTTC
once,TRBJ1-4,-,TRBV3-1/TRBV3-2,CASSPGGDANEKLFF,TGTGCCAGCAGCCCTGGGGGGGATGCTAATGAAAAACTGTTTTTT
few,TRBJ1-5,-,TRBV11-2,CASSYAPGLSQPQHF,TGTGCCAGCAGCTATGCTCCAGGGCTGAGTCAGCCCCAGCATTTT
-,TRBJ2-7,TRBD2,TRBV18,CASSPGTSGSPTWYEQYF,TGTGCCAGCTCACCCGGGACTAGCGGGAGCCCAACCTGGTACGAGCAGTACTTC
-,TRBJ1-2,-,TRBV9,CASSPSLSNYGYTF,TGTGCCAGCAGCCCCAGTCTCAGTAACTATGGCTACACCTTC
-,TRBJ1-2,TRBD1,TRBV28,CASSLTGGPNYGYTF,TGTGCCAGCAGTTTAACAGGGGGCCCTAACTATGGCTACACCTTC
-,TRBJ2-2,-,TRBV29-1,CSGRGLLNTGELFF,TGCAGCGGGCGGGGGCTACTGAACACCGGGGAGCTGTTTTTT
-,TRBJ2-3,TRBD2,TRBV7-3,CASSPGTSGRTDTQYF,TGTGCCAGCAGCCCCGGGACTAGCGGGAGGACAGATACGCAGTATTTT
-,TRBJ2-7,-,TRBV19,CASSQQLAYEQYF,TGTGCCAGTAGTCAACAGCTCGCCTACGAGCAGTACTTC
few,TRBJ2-2,TRBD2,TRBV29-1,CSGRLAGEAGELFF,TGCAGCGGACGACTAGCGGGTGAGGCCGGGGAGCTGTTTTTT
once,TRBJ1-3,-,TRBV10-3,CAISESSAGVGNTIYF,TGTGCCATCAGTGAGTCCTCCGCGGGAGTTGGAAACACCATATATTTT
-,TRBJ2-7,-,TRBV12-3/TRBV12-4,CASSLRLAYEQYF,TGTGCCAGCAGTTTGCGGCTAGCTTACGAGCAGTACTTC